This T cell receptor (beta chain) was identified during a study of T cells expressing NK-cell markers. At the level of the study: Beta-chain profiling covered CD3+CD56+NKG2C+, CD3+CD56+NKG2C- and CD3+CD56-NKG2C+ sorted subsets.

No DNA is given; TCRdb re-called the 5' RACE reads and lists each CDR3 protein once. The sample spans about 260,000 distinct CDR3 sequences; the ten largest clones claim 4% to 5%. Germline CDR1 and CDR2: SQVTM and ANQGSEA. This CDR3 has 13 residues. General study points: More than five of the donors carried dominant NKG2C+ clonotypes that took up about 1.0-8% of their CD8+ T cells. The CD3+CD56-NKG2C+ fraction of several donors was likewise dominated by these clonotypes. Expanded clones of NKG2C+ T cells had an unclear HCMV specificity.

With regard to this clonotype: Its target is unknown.

The TCR was taken from a woman between 18 and 70 years old in good health. The specimen was blood T cells: a sorted CD56 or NKG2C T cell subset, CD4+ or CD8+ T cells, or bulk PBMC T cells (not recorded which). The chain links TRBV29-1 to TRBJ2-1; TCRdb gives TRBD1 as the D gene, but with no DNA this cannot be confirmed. The CDR3 reads CSVRGRFADEQFF.